This TCR beta chain was observed in a study of CD4 T cells in relation to SARS-CoV-2 and coronaviruses. At the level of the study: ViraFEST: approximately 10-day antigen culture of PBMCs, then TCR beta CDR3 sequencing. The HLA restriction of the shared crossreactive spike epitopes was mapped. Study-level points and caveats: No donor gave both pre-pandemic and post-infection samples.

The CDR3 has 16 residues. Note on this clone: Its antigen is not known.

Before the COVID-19 pandemic, during about 2010-2019, CD4+ T cells were taken from unexposed donors. CD4+ T cells were isolated from the cells after about 11 days of culture. Approximately 1.9 million PBMCs per well were cultured with 7.5 to 10 IU/ml IL-2. Some clones are missing from TCRdb's copy, which holds only in-frame ones; the method was immunoSEQ multiplex PCR. The sample has some 16,000 clones; approximately 80% are singletons. The receptor was derived from a human donor in good health. The chain links TRBV12-1 to TRBJ2-3. TRBV12-1 is deemed a pseudogene. What was sequenced was CD4+ T cells from PBMCs, cultured in vitro. The CDR3 region has the DNA TGTGCCAGCAGCTTTGAAGGCTGGTCTAGCACAGATACGCAGTATTTT. Encoded protein: CASSFEGWSSTDTQYF.